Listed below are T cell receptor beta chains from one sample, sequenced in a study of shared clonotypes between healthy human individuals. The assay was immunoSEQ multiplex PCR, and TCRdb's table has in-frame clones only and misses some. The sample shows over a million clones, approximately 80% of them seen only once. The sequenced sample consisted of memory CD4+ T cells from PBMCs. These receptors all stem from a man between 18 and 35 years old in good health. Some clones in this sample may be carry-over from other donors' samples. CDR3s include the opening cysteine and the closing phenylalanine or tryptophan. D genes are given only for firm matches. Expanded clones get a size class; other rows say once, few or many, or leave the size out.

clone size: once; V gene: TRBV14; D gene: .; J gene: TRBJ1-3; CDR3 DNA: TGTGCCAGCAGCCAAGGACGCTTATCTGGAAACACCATATATTTT; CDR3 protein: CASSQGRLSGNTIYF
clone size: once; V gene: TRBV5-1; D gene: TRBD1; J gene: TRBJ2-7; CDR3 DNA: TGCGCCAGCGGGGACAGGGGGCGAAGCGAGCAGTACTTC; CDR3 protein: CASGDRGRSEQYF
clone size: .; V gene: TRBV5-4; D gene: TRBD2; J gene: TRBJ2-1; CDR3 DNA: TGTGCCAGCAGCTTGGCGTCTAGCGGGAGTCCTGAGCAGTTCTTC; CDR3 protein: CASSLASSGSPEQFF
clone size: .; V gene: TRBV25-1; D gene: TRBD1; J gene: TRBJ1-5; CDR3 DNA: TGTGCCAGCGGCCCCGGGACAGGGGTTTATAGCAATCAGCCCCAGCATTTT; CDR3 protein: CASGPGTGVYSNQPQHF
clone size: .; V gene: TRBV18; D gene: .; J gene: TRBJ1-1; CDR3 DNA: TGTGCCAGCTCAGTCGCGGCCCCCGCGAACACTGAAGCTTTCTTT; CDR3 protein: CASSVAAPANTEAFF
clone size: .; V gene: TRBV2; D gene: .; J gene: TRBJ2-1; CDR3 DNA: TGTGCCAGCAAGGGACTTGCATTCGATGAGCAGTTCTTC; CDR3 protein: CASKGLAFDEQFF
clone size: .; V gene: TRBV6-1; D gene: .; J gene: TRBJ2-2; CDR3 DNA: TGTGCCAGCAGTGAAAACGGGCATGAGGGGAAAGCGAGGGTCGGGGAGCTGTTTTTT; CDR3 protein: CASSENGHEGKARVGELFF
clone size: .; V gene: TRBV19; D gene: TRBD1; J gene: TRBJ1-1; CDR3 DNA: TGTGCCAGTAGTATAACCATTTCAGGGGGGCACACTGAAGCTTTCTTT; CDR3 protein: CASSITISGGHTEAFF
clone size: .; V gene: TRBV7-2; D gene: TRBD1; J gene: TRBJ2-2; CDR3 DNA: TGTGCCAGCAGTCAACAGGGGGCGTGGACCGGGGAGCTGTTTTTT; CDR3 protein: CASSQQGAWTGELFF
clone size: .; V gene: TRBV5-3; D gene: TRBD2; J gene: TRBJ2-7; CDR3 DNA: TGTGCCAGAAGCCCCCCGGGACTAGCGGGAGGGCCGCCCTACGAGCAGTACTTC; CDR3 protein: CARSPPGLAGGPPYEQYF
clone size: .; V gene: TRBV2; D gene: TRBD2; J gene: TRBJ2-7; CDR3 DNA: TGTGCCAGCAGCCCGTCTAGCGGGAGGGGTGAGCAGTACTTC; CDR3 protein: CASSPSSGRGEQYF
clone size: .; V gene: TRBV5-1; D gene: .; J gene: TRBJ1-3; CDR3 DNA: TGCGCCAGCAGCGCCGGTACAGGTGGAAACACCATATATTTT; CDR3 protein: CASSAGTGGNTIYF
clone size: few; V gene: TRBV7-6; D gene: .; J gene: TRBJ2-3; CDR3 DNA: TGTGCCAGCAGACGTCTAAGCGGGAGCACAGATACGCAGTATTTT; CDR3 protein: CASRRLSGSTDTQYF
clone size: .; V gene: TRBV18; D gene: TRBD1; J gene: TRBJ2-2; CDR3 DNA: TGTGCCAGCTCACCTGGGACAGGGCCTGCCGGGGAGCTGTTTTTT; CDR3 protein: CASSPGTGPAGELFF
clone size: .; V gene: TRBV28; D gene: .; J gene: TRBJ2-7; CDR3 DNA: TGTGCCAGCAGTTCCTCCCGGGGGTTCTACGAGCAGTACTTC; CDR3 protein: CASSSSRGFYEQYF
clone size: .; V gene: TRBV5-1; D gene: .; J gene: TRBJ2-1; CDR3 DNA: TGCGCCAGCAGCTTCGGTGGGAACTCCTACAATGAGCAGTTCTTC; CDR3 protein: CASSFGGNSYNEQFF
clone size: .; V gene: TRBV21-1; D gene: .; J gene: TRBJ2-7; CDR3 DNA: TGTGCCAGCAGCCTACACGTGTTAGACGAGCAGTACTTC; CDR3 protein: CASSLHVLDEQYF
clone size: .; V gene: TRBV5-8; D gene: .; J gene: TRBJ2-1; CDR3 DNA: TGTGCCAGCACCTTGGGGCAGGGAGTATACAATGAGCAGTTCTTC; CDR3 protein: CASTLGQGVYNEQFF
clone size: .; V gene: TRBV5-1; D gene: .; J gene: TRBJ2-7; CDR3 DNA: TGCGCCAGCAGCTTGACGGGGTCCTACGAGCAGTACTTC; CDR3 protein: CASSLTGSYEQYF
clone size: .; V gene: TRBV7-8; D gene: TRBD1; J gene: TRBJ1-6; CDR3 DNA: TGTGCCAGCAGCCAAGAGACAGGGCCAGGGAATTCACCCCTCCACTTT; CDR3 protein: CASSQETGPGNSPLHF
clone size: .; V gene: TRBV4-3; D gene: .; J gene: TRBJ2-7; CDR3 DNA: TGCGCCAGCAGCTTAGCCTATCCCGGGCCCGGGGACGAGCAGTACTTC; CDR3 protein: CASSLAYPGPGDEQYF
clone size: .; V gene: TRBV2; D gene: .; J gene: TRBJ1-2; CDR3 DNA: TGTGCCAGCAACCTCGGGGGCCCCTATGGCTACACCTTC; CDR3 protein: CASNLGGPYGYTF
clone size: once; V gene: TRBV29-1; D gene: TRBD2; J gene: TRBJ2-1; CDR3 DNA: TGCAGTTCACGCGGGGGTAATGAGCAGTTCTTC; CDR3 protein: CSSRGGNEQFF
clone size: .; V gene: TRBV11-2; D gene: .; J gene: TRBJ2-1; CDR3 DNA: TGTGCCAGCAGCTCACTCGACAATGAGCAGTTCTTC; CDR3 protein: CASSSLDNEQFF
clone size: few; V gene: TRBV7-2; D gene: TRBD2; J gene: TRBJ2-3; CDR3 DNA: TGTGCCAGCAGCCCGTGGACTAGCGGCACAGATACGCAGTATTTT; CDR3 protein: CASSPWTSGTDTQYF
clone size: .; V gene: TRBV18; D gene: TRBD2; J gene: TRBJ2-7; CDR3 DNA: TGTGCCAGCTCACCGCTTAGCGGGAGGACCACCTACGAGCAGTACTTC; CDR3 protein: CASSPLSGRTTYEQYF
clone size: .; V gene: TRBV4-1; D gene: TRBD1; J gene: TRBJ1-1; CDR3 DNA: TGCGCCAGCAGCCAAGAGGTGACAGGGGACACTGAAGCCTTCTTT; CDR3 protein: CASSQEVTGDTEAFF
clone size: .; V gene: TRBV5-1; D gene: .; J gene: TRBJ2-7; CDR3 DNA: TGCGCCAGCAGCTTGAAGCGGAGCTCCTACGAGCAGTACTTC; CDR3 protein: CASSLKRSSYEQYF
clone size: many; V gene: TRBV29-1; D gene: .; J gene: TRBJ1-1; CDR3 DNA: TGCAGCGTTGTACCGGGGGGCGATTTCACTGAAGCTTTCTTT; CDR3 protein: CSVVPGGDFTEAFF